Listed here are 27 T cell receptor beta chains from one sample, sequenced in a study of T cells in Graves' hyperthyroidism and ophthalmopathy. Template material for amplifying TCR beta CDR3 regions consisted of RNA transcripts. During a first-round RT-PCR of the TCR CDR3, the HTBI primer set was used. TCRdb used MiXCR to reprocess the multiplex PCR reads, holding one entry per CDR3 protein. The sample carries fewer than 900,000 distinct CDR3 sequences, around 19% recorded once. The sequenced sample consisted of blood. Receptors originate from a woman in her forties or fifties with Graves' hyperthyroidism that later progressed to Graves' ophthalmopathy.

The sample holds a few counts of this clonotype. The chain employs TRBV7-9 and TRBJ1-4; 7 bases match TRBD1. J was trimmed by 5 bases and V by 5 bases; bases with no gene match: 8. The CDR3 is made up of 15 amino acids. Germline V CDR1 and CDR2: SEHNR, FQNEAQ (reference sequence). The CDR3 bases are TGTGCCAGCAGCCAAACGACGGACAGGAATGAAAAACTGTTTTTT. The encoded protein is CASSQTTDRNEKLFF. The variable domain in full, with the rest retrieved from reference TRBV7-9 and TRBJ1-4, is DTGVSQNPRHKITKRGQNVTFRCDPISEHNRLYWYRQTLGQGPEFLTYFQNEAQLEKSRLLSDRFSAERPKGSFSTLEIQRTEQGDSAMYLCASSQTTDRNEKLFFGSGTQLSVL.

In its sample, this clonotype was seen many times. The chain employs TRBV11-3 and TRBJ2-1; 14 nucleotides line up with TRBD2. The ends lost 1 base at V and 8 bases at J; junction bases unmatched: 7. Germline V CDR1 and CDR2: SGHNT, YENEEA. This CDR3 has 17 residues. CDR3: CASSLAPTSGGAHEQFF. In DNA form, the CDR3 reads TGTGCCAGCAGCTTAGCTCCGACTAGCGGGGGGGCACATGAGCAGTTCTTC. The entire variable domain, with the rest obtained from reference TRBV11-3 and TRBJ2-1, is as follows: EAGVVQSPRYKIIEKKQPVAFWCNPISGHNTLYWYLQNLGQGPELLIRYENEEAVDDSQLPKDRFSAERLKGVDSTLKIQPAELGDSAVYLCASSLAPTSGGAHEQFFGPGTRLTVL.

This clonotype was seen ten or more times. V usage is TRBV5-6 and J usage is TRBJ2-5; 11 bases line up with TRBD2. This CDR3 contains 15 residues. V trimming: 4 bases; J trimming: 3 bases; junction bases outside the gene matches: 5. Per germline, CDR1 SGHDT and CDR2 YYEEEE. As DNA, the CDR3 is TGTGCCAGCAGCCTCACTAGCGGGGGCGAAGAGACCCAGTACTTC. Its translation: CASSLTSGGEETQYF.

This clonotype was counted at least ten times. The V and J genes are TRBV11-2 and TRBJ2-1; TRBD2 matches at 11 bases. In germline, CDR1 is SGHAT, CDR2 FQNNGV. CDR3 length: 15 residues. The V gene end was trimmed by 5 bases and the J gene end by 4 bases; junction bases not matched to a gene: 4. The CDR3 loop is CASSTSGGPYNEQFF. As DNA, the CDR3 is TGTGCCAGCAGCACTAGCGGGGGCCCTTACAATGAGCAGTTCTTC.

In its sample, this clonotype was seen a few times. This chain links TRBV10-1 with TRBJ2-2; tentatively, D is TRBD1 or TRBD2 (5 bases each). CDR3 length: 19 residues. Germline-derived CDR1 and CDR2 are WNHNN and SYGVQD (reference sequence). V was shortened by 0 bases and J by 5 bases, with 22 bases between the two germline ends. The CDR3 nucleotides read TGCGCCAGCAGTGAGTCTAGGGATGGGACGGCCATTAGAACCGGGGAGCTGTTTTTT. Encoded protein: CASSESRDGTAIRTGELFF.

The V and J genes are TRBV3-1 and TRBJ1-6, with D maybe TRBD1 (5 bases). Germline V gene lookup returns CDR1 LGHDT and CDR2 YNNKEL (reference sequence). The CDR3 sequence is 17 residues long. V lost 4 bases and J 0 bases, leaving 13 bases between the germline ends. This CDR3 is CASSLQGLGSYNSPLHF. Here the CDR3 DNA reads TGTGCCAGCAGCCTTCAGGGTTTAGGCTCCTATAATTCACCCCTCCACTTT. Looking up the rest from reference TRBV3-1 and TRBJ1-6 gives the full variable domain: DTAVSQTPKYLVTQMGNDKSIKCEQNLGHDTMYWYKQDSKKFLKIMFSYNNKELIINETVPNRFSPKSPDKAHLNLHINSLELGDSAVYFCASSLQGLGSYNSPLHFGNGTRLTVT.

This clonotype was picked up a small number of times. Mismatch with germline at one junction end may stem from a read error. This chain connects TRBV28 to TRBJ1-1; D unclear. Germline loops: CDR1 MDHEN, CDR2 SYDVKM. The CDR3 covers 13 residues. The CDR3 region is CTSSPQLNTEAFF. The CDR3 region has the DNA TGTACCAGCAGTCCCCAGCTGAACACTGAAGCTTTCTTT.

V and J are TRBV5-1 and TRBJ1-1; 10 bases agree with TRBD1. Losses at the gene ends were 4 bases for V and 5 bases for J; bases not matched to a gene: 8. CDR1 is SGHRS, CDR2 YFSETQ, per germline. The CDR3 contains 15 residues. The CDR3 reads CASSATGGLGTEAFF. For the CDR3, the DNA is TGCGCCAGCAGCGCGACAGGGGGCCTGGGGACTGAAGCTTTCTTT.

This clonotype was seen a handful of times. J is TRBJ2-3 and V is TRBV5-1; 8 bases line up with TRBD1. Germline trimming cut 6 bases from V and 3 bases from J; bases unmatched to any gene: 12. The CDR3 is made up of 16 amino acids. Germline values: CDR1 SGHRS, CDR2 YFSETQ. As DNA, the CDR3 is TGCGCCAGCACCGCCCAGGGGGCGCCCGGGACAGATACGCAGTATTTT. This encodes CASTAQGAPGTDTQYF.

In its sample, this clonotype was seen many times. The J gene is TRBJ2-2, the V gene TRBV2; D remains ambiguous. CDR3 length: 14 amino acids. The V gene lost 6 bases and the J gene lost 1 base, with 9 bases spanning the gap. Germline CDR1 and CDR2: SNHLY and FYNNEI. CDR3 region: CASRALENTGELFF. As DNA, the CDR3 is TGTGCCAGCAGGGCTCTAGAGAACACCGGGGAGCTGTTTTTT.

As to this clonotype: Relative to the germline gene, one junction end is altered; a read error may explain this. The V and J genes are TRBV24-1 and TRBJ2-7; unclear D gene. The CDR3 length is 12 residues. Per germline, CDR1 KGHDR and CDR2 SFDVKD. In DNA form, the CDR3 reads TGTGCCGCCAGTGATCCTTACTACGAGCAGTACTTC. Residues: CAASDPYYEQYF.

The CDR3 loop is CASSLFGSPLHF. DNA for the CDR3: TGTGCCAGCAGTTTATTTGGTTCACCCCTCCACTTT. The rearrangement uses TRBV27 and TRBJ1-6; D remains ambiguous. CDR3 length: 12 residues. V was pared by 1 base and J by 9 bases, with 4 bases between. Germline V CDR1 and CDR2: MNHEY, SMNVEV (reference sequence).

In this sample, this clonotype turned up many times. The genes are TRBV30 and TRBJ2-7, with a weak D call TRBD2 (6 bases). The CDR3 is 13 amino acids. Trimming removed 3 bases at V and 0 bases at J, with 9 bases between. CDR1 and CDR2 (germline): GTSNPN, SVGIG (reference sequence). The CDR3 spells CAWRRDGSYEQYF. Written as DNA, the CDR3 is TGTGCCTGGAGGCGGGACGGCTCCTACGAGCAGTACTTC. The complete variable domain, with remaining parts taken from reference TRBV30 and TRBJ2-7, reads SQTIHQWPATLVQPVGSPLSLECTVEGTSNPNLYWYRQAAGRGLQLLFYSVGIGQISSEVPQNLSASRPQDRQFILSSKKLLLSDSGFYLCAWRRDGSYEQYFGPGTRLTVT.

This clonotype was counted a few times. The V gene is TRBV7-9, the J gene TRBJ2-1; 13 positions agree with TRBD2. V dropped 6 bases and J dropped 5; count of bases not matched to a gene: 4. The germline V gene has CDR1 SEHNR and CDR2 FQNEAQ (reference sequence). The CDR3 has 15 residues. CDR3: CASRLAGGPDNEQFF. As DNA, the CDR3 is TGTGCCAGCAGACTAGCGGGGGGGCCCGACAATGAGCAGTTCTTC.

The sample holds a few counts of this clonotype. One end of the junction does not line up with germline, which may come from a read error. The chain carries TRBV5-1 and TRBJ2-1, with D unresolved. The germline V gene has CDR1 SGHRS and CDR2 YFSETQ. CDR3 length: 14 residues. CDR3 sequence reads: CASNLERNYNEQFF. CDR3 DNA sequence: TGCGCCAGCAACTTGGAACGGAATTACAATGAGCAGTTCTTC.

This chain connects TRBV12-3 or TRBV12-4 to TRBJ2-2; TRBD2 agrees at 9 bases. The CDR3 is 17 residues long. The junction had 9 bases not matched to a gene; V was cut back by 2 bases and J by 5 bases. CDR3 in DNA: TGTGCCAGCAGTTTATTTGGCGGGGGGGCCCGGACCGGGGAGCTGTTTTTT. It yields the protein CASSLFGGGARTGELFF.

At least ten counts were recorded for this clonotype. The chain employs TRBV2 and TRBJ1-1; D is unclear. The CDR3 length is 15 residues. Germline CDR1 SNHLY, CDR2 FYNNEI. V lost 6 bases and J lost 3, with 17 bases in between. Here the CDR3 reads CASSLQRAGDTEAFF. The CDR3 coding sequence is TGTGCCAGCAGCCTCCAGCGGGCAGGAGACACTGAAGCTTTCTTT. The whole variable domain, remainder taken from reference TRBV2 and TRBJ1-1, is EPEVTQTPSHQVTQMGQEVILRCVPISNHLYFYWYRQILGQKVEFLVSFYNNEISEKSEIFDDQFSVERPDGSNFTLKIRSTKLEDSAMYFCASSLQRAGDTEAFFGQGTRLTVV.

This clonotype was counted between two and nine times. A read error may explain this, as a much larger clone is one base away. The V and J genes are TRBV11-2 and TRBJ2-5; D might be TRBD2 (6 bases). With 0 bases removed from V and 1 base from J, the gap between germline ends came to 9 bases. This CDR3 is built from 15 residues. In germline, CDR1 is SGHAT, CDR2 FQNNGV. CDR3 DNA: TGTGCCAGCAGCTTAGATTGGGAGGCCCAAGAGACCCAGTACTTC. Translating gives CASSLDWEAQETQYF.

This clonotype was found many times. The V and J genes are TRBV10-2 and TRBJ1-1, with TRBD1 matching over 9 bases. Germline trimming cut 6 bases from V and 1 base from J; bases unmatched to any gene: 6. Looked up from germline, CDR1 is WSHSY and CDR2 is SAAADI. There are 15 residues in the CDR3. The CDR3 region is CASRDPGQGNTEAFF. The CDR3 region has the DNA TGCGCCAGCAGAGATCCGGGACAGGGGAACACTGAAGCTTTCTTT.

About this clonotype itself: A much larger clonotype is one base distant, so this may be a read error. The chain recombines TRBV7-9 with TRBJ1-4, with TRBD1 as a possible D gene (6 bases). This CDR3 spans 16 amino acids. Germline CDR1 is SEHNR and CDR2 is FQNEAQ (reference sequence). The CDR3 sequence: CAGSLVGGRINEKLFF. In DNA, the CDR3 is TGTGCCGGCAGCTTAGTTGGGGGGCGGATTAATGAAAAACTGTTTTTT.

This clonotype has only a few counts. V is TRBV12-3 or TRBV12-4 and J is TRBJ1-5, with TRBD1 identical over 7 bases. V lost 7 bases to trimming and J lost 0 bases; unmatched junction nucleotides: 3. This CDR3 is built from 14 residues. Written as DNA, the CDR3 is TGTGCCAGCAACAGGGGCGTTAGCAATCAGCCCCAGCATTTT. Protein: CASNRGVSNQPQHF.

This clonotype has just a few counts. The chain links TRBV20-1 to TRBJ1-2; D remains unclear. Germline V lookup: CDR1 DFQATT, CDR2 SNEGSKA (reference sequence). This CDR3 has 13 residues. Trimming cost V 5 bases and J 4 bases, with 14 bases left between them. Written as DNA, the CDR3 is TGCAGTGCTCTGGCGGGAAAGGGCTATGGCTACACCTTC. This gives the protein CSALAGKGYGYTF.

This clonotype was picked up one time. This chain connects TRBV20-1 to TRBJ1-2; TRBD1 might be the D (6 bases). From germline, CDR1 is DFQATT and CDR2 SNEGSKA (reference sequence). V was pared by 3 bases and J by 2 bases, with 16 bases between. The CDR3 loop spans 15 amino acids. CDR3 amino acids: CSARKQGESNYGYTF. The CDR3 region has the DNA TGCAGTGCTAGGAAACAGGGAGAATCCAACTATGGCTACACCTTC.

The CDR3 sequence is CATTRGRGSPLHF. CDR3 in DNA: TGTGCCACAACACGGGGACGAGGGTCACCCCTCCACTTT. The chain is built from TRBV6-1 and TRBJ1-6, with a possible D match to TRBD1 (5 bases). The germline CDR1 and CDR2 sequences are MNHNS and SASEGT. The CDR3 is made up of 13 amino acids. V was cut by 10 bases and J by 10 bases, with 17 bases left in between.

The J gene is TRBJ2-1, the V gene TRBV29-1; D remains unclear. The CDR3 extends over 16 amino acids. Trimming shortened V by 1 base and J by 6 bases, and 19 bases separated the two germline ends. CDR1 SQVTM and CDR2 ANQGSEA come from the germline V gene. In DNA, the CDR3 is TGCAGCGTTGAAGCGTATACACCTCAGCACAGCAATGAGCAGTTCTTC. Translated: CSVEAYTPQHSNEQFF.

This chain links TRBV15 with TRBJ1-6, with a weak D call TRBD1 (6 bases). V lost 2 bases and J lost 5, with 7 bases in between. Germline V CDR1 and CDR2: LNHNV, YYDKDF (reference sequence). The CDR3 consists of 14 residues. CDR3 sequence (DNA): TGTGCCACCAGCAGAACAGGGAATAATTCACCCCTCCACTTT. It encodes CATSRTGNNSPLHF.

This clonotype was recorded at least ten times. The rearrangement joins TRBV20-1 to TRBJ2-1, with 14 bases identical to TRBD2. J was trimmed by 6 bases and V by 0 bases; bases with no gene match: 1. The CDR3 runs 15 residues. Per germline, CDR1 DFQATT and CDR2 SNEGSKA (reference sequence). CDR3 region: CSARDGTSGSNEQFF. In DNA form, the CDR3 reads TGCAGTGCTAGAGACGGGACTAGCGGGAGCAATGAGCAGTTCTTC.